Listed below are T cell receptor beta chains from one sample, sequenced in a study of blood T cell repertoires in COVID-19. The method was immunoSEQ multiplex PCR; TCRdb's version includes in-frame clones alone and lacks a portion of them. The sample has tens of thousands of clones; roughly 84% are singletons. Sequences were obtained from peripheral blood. These receptor sequences come from a human donor in a cohort sampled during active COVID-19. The CDR3 runs from the conserved cysteine through the conserved F or W.

length: 16; J: TRBJ2-3; V: TRBV6-2/TRBV6-3; CDR3: CASSYEGDRVTDTQYF
length: 16; J: TRBJ1-5; V: TRBV27; CDR3: CASSLEGRGRNQPQHF
length: 18; J: TRBJ2-7; V: TRBV2; CDR3: CASSEGTSGRHHSYEQYF
length: 15; J: TRBJ1-4; V: TRBV11-2; CDR3: CASSAGQGSGEKLFF
length: 14; J: TRBJ1-1; V: TRBV29-1; CDR3: CSVKSGQGDTEAFF
length: 15; J: TRBJ2-7; V: TRBV7-8; CDR3: CASSPGPGGPYEQYF
length: 18; J: TRBJ2-5; V: TRBV5-6; CDR3: CASSLYPGLAGGEETQYF
length: 14; J: TRBJ2-1; V: TRBV19; CDR3: CASTPAGGSNEQFF
length: 15; J: TRBJ2-3; V: TRBV5-1; CDR3: CASSFSGGSQDTQYF
length: 14; J: TRBJ2-1; V: TRBV5-1; CDR3: CASREQGPDNEQFF
length: 14; J: TRBJ1-5; V: TRBV30; CDR3: CAWSDRQGVRPQHF
length: 16; J: TRBJ1-2; V: TRBV4-1; CDR3: CASSQVEGQAYYGYTF
length: 17; J: TRBJ1-1; V: TRBV19; CDR3: CASSTDGGTGVNTEAFF
length: 14; J: TRBJ2-4; V: TRBV6-5; CDR3: CASRQPGGGNIQYF
length: 15; J: TRBJ2-1; V: TRBV9; CDR3: CASSATSAVGNEQFF
length: 16; J: TRBJ2-3; V: TRBV5-1; CDR3: CASSPFGQLSTDTQYF
length: 17; J: TRBJ2-5; V: TRBV29-1; CDR3: CSVDKGQGAASGETQYF
length: 15; J: TRBJ1-2; V: TRBV30; CDR3: CAWSVTGLGNYGYTF
length: 14; J: TRBJ1-5; V: TRBV18; CDR3: CASSPGQVGQPQHF
length: 15; J: TRBJ1-1; V: TRBV6-6; CDR3: CASSLTGGANTEAFF
length: 13; J: TRBJ1-5; V: TRBV16; CDR3: CASGQGSNQPQHF
length: 17; J: TRBJ2-5; V: TRBV5-1; CDR3: CASSLFGTSGGMKTQYF
length: 15; J: TRBJ2-5; V: TRBV24-1; CDR3: CATSDNRRVQETQYF
length: 15; J: TRBJ2-7; V: TRBV19; CDR3: CASSTAGTGSNEQYF
length: 14; J: TRBJ1-5; V: TRBV5-5; CDR3: CASRQDYSNQPQHF
length: 14; J: TRBJ1-5; V: TRBV5-4; CDR3: CASSMDNSNQPQHF
length: 16; J: TRBJ2-7; V: TRBV6-6; CDR3: CASSNGQGATLREQYF
length: 16; J: TRBJ2-2; V: TRBV5-4; CDR3: CASSLWTSGGTGELFF
length: 17; J: TRBJ1-6; V: TRBV6-1; CDR3: CASSEAQGASYNSPLHF
length: 14; J: TRBJ1-6; V: TRBV28; CDR3: CASSLGGEGSPLHF
length: 16; J: TRBJ2-1; V: TRBV20-1; CDR3: CSASKTSGTRYNEQFF